This passage covers 32 T cell receptor beta chains from one sample sequenced in a study of blood T cell repertoires in COVID-19. Clones were read by immunoSEQ multiplex PCR, and TCRdb kept only the in-frame ones, dropping some. The table lists more than 300,000 clones, almost 90% of them singletons. Sequences were obtained from peripheral blood. All receptors come from a woman aged 40 to 55 with COVID-19, enrolled during active disease.

This clone was detected only once. The chain combines TRBV11-1 with TRBJ2-2; D unclear. Trimming stripped 3 bases from V and 7 bases from J, with 9 bases between. CDR3 length: 13 amino acids. The germline V gene has CDR1 SGHAT and CDR2 FQDESV (reference sequence). The CDR3 region has the DNA TGTGCCAGCAGCTTTCTTTCGGGCGGGGAGCTGTTTTTT. It is translated as CASSFLSGGELFF. Together with reference TRBV11-1 and TRBJ2-2, the CDR3 gives the full variable domain: EAEVAQSPRYKITEKSQAVAFWCDPISGHATLYWYRQILGQGPELLVQFQDESVVDDSQLPKDRFSAERLKGVDSTLKIQPAELGDSAMYLCASSFLSGGELFFGEGSRLTVL.

This clone was counted a single time. The gene calls are TRBV24-1 and TRBJ2-5; no definite D call. V was trimmed by 4 bases and J by 5 bases, leaving 7 bases between them. Germline CDR1 is KGHDR and CDR2 is SFDVKD. This CDR3 spans 12 amino acids. CDR3 in DNA: TGTGCCACCAGTGACCATCGGGAGACCCAGTACTTC. Residues: CATSDHRETQYF.

The rearrangement uses TRBV25-1 and TRBJ1-5, with D uncertain. In germline, CDR1 is MGHDK, CDR2 SYGVNS. V shed 8 bases and J shed 3 bases, with 14 bases lying between them. There are 14 residues in the CDR3. CDR3 region: CASSHPGDNQPQHF. The DNA for the CDR3 is TGTGCCAGCTCTCACCCGGGTGACAATCAGCCCCAGCATTTT.

The rearrangement uses TRBV4-3 and TRBJ2-1; TRBD2 might be the D (5 bases). The CDR3 totals 14 residues. V was trimmed by 4 bases and J by 4 bases, leaving 11 bases between them. Germline values: CDR1 LGHNA, CDR2 YSLEER. This CDR3 reads CASSPGSRYNEQFF. The CDR3 DNA is TGCGCCAGCAGCCCGGGGTCCCGATACAATGAGCAGTTCTTC.

The rearrangement joins TRBV3-1 (or the pseudogene TRBV3-2) to TRBJ2-5; maybe TRBD2 (6 bases). V was cut by 4 bases and J by 5 bases, with 8 bases left in between. The germline CDR1 and CDR2 sequences are LGHDT and YNNKEL (reference sequence). This CDR3 comprises 12 residues. The CDR3 loop reads CASSRGGETQYF. For the CDR3, the DNA is TGTGCCAGCAGCCGTGGAGGGGAGACCCAGTACTTC.

The sample holds one count of this clone. The chain has TRBV19 and TRBJ2-1; TRBD2 matches at 11 bases. CDR3 length: 17 residues. From germline, CDR1 is LNHDA and CDR2 SQIVND (reference sequence). The J segment lost 5 bases and the V segment lost 6 bases, leaving 12 bases of the junction unmatched. CDR3 DNA sequence: TGTGCCAGTAGGAATAGCGGGAGGGCTCTAAGACACAATGAGCAGTTCTTC. Amino acids: CASRNSGRALRHNEQFF.

The rearrangement joins TRBV2 to TRBJ2-5; D perhaps matches TRBD2 (6 bases). Germline V lookup: CDR1 SNHLY, CDR2 FYNNEI. The CDR3 sequence is 13 residues long. Trimming cost V 4 bases and J 2 bases, with 8 bases left between them. CDR3 coding DNA: TGTGCCAGCAGTGGGGAGGTTCAAGAGACCCAGTACTTC. Protein product: CASSGEVQETQYF.

The chain combines TRBV3-1 (or the pseudogene TRBV3-2) with TRBJ1-2; maybe TRBD1 (5 bases). Trimming removed 0 bases at V and 1 base at J, with 15 bases between. This CDR3 is built from 17 residues. Germline CDR1 is LGHDT and CDR2 is YNNKEL (reference sequence). CDR3 DNA: TGTGCCAGCAGCCAAGATCTCAGGGTCTCGGGTAACTATGGCTACACCTTC. Translated: CASSQDLRVSGNYGYTF.

The rearrangement links TRBV27 to TRBJ2-3; 7 positions agree with TRBD1. J lost 0 bases, V lost 5 bases, and 17 bases had no gene match. Germline V gene lookup returns CDR1 MNHEY and CDR2 SMNVEV (reference sequence). The CDR3 is 19 residues long. The CDR3, as DNA: TGTGCCAGCAGTCTACTCCGGGACAGAGCTCAGGCTAGCACAGATACGCAGTATTTT. Encoded protein: CASSLLRDRAQASTDTQYF.

The chain joins TRBV4-1 to TRBJ2-1, with 10 nucleotides matching TRBD1. The CDR3 consists of 15 residues. CDR1 and CDR2 from the germline V gene are MGHRA and YSYEKL. V dropped 1 base and J dropped 12; count of bases not matched to a gene: 9. CDR3 nucleotides: TGCGCCAGCAGCCAAGGACAGGGGGCGGGTGAGAGGCAGTTCTTC. It yields the protein CASSQGQGAGERQFF.

This clone was detected once. The V gene is TRBV6-1, the J gene TRBJ2-5; 12 nucleotides agree with TRBD1. Germline values: CDR1 MNHNS, CDR2 SASEGT. The trim removed 3 bases at V and 5 bases at J, leaving 7 bases unmatched. The CDR3 totals 16 residues. In DNA form, the CDR3 reads TGTGCCAGCAGTGAGTTCGGGACAGGGGGCAGGGAGACCCAGTACTTC. It encodes CASSEFGTGGRETQYF.

The chain recombines TRBV9 with TRBJ1-2; a weak D match, TRBD1 (6 bases). Deletions cut 0 bases from V and 0 bases from J, with 9 bases between. Germline V gene lookup returns CDR1 SGDLS and CDR2 YYNGEE. The CDR3 contains 15 residues. The CDR3 loop is CASSVGSGANYGYTF. CDR3 DNA: TGTGCCAGCAGCGTAGGTTCAGGGGCTAACTATGGCTACACCTTC. Filled out from reference TRBV9 and TRBJ1-2, the complete variable domain reads DSGVTQTPKHLITATGQRVTLRCSPRSGDLSVYWYQQSLDQGLQFLIQYYNGEERAKGNILERFSAQQFPDLHSELNLSSLELGDSALYFCASSVGSGANYGYTFGSGTRLTVV.

The chain links TRBV19 to TRBJ2-5; D gene ambiguous. Trimming cost V 5 bases and J 4 bases, with 17 bases left between them. In germline, CDR1 is LNHDA, CDR2 SQIVND (reference sequence). CDR3 length: 15 amino acids. CDR3 DNA sequence: TGTGCCAGTAGTCGCAGTCTAGTCCACACAGAGACCCAGTACTTC. It translates to CASSRSLVHTETQYF.

The J gene is TRBJ2-7, the V gene TRBV19; TRBD1 matches 9 bases. Germline V gene data show CDR1 as LNHDA and CDR2 as SQIVND (reference sequence). The CDR3 totals 15 residues. V trimming: 7 bases; J trimming: 6 bases; junction bases outside the gene matches: 13. The DNA of the CDR3 is TGTGCCAGTACGCTACGACCGGGACAGGGAGGCGAGCAGTACTTC. Translated: CASTLRPGQGGEQYF.

The chain joins TRBV29-1 to TRBJ1-1, with 7 bases that match TRBD1. CDR3 size: 14 residues. Germline trimming cut 5 bases from V and 4 bases from J; bases unmatched to any gene: 10. Germline CDR1 is SQVTM and CDR2 is ANQGSEA. The CDR3 loop is CSVPLQGPGTEAFF. The CDR3 DNA follows: TGCAGCGTTCCACTACAGGGGCCGGGCACTGAAGCTTTCTTT.

The V call is TRBV7-2, the J call TRBJ2-3, with a weak D call TRBD1 (5 bases). The length of the CDR3 is 14 residues. The germline V and J ends were trimmed by 3 bases and 4 bases, with 11 bases remaining between them. Germline lookup yields CDR1 SGHTA and CDR2 FQGNSA. CDR3 loop: CASSLVQGSDTQYF. CDR3 in DNA: TGTGCCAGCAGCTTGGTGCAGGGTTCAGATACGCAGTATTTT.

This clone was detected only once. V and J are TRBV30 and TRBJ2-1; TRBD2 matches at 10 bases. CDR3 length: 17 amino acids. CDR1 and CDR2 from the germline V gene are GTSNPN and SVGIG (reference sequence). The V segment lost 1 base and the J segment 8 bases; nucleotides outside the gene matches: 14. Here the CDR3 reads CAWSDPEASGGLYEQFF. CDR3 bases: TGTGCCTGGAGTGACCCCGAGGCTAGCGGGGGCTTGTATGAGCAGTTCTTC.

This chain uses TRBV7-2 with TRBJ2-1; D might be TRBD1 (8 bases). The germline CDR1 and CDR2 sequences are SGHTA and FQGNSA. Trimming removed 3 bases at V and 5 bases at J, with 14 bases between. The CDR3 is 15 residues long. The CDR3 loop is CASSFDRGGHNEQFF. The CDR3, as DNA: TGTGCCAGCAGCTTCGACAGGGGAGGGCACAATGAGCAGTTCTTC. Filled out from reference TRBV7-2 and TRBJ2-1, the complete variable domain reads GAGVSQSPSNKVTEKGKDVELRCDPISGHTALYWYRQSLGQGLEFLIYFQGNSAPDKSGLPSDRFSAERTGGSVSTLTIQRTQQEDSAVYLCASSFDRGGHNEQFFGPGTRLTVL.

The V call is TRBV7-2, the J call TRBJ1-2; TRBD1 is a possible D gene (6 bases). The CDR3 has 14 amino acids. The V end was cut by 4 bases, the J end by 4 bases, with 13 bases between. The germline CDR1 and CDR2 sequences are SGHTA and FQGNSA. The CDR3 protein is CASSSGVAGYGYTF. CDR3 bases: TGTGCCAGCAGCTCAGGGGTTGCGGGCTATGGCTACACCTTC. Based on the CDR3 plus reference TRBV7-2 and TRBJ1-2, the full variable domain is GAGVSQSPSNKVTEKGKDVELRCDPISGHTALYWYRQSLGQGLEFLIYFQGNSAPDKSGLPSDRFSAERTGGSVSTLTIQRTQQEDSAVYLCASSSGVAGYGYTFGSGTRLTVV.

V usage is TRBV10-3 and J usage is TRBJ1-5; TRBD1 agrees at 7 bases. This CDR3 contains 16 residues. Trimming took 2 bases from V and 3 from J; bases not matched to a gene: 7. Germline CDR1 reads ENHRY; CDR2 reads SYGVKD. DNA for the CDR3: TGTGCCATCAGTGAGACGGCAGGGGGGCCCAATCAGCCCCAGCATTTT. Amino acids: CAISETAGGPNQPQHF.

The chain has TRBV6-5 and TRBJ1-1; D might be TRBD1 (6 bases). Trimming cost V 2 bases and J 8 bases, with 9 bases left between them. This CDR3 has 12 residues. Germline V gives CDR1 MNHEY, CDR2 SVGAGI. The CDR3 DNA is TGTGCCAGCAGTTACAGGGGGGGGGAAGCTTTCTTT. Amino acid sequence: CASSYRGGEAFF.

The chain employs TRBV6-2 or TRBV6-3 and TRBJ2-7; the D is unclear. The CDR3 extends over 13 amino acids. The germline gives CDR1 MNHEY, CDR2 SVGEGT. V gave up 2 bases and J gave up 2 bases, with 7 bases separating them. The CDR3 protein is CASSYPRAYEQYF. CDR3 bases: TGTGCCAGCAGTTACCCCCGGGCCTACGAGCAGTACTTC.

The rearrangement joins TRBV28 to TRBJ1-2, with TRBD1 as a possible D gene (6 bases). Trimming cost V 6 bases and J 4 bases, with 12 bases left between them. This CDR3 is built from 13 residues. CDR1 and CDR2 from the germline V gene are MDHEN and SYDVKM. The CDR3 is CASRPGQSYGYTF. The CDR3 bases are TGTGCCAGCAGACCAGGACAGTCCTATGGCTACACCTTC.

This rearrangement joins TRBV5-1 to TRBJ2-7; 10 bases match TRBD1. This CDR3 comprises 16 residues. Germline CDR1 is SGHRS and CDR2 is YFSETQ. Trimming removed 4 bases from V and 4 bases from J; junction bases left unmatched: 11. The CDR3 spells CASSPWDRGITYEQYF. The CDR3 bases are TGCGCCAGCAGCCCCTGGGACAGGGGTATTACGTACGAGCAGTACTTC.

The rearrangement links TRBV5-1 to TRBJ2-1; TRBD2 matches at 7 bases. CDR3 length: 15 amino acids. After removal of 7 bases from V and 5 bases from J, the junction contained 12 bases not matched to a gene. Germline CDR1 and CDR2: SGHRS and YFSETQ. For the CDR3, the DNA is TGCGCCAGCGAGACCGGGACTACAAATAACAATGAGCAGTTCTTC. It specifies CASETGTTNNNEQFF. Variable domain in full (rest from reference TRBV5-1 and TRBJ2-1): KAGVTQTPRYLIKTRGQQVTLSCSPISGHRSVSWYQQTPGQGLQFLFEYFSETQRNKGNFPGRFSGRQFSNSRSEMNVSTLELGDSALYLCASETGTTNNNEQFFGPGTRLTVL.

This chain connects TRBV6-5 to TRBJ1-3; D perhaps matches TRBD1 (5 bases). The CDR3 is made up of 13 amino acids. Trimming took off 7 bases at V and 0 bases at J, with 7 bases between the two ends. The germline gives CDR1 MNHEY, CDR2 SVGAGI. The CDR3 region has the DNA TGTGCCAGCACCGGGGGCTCTGGAAACACCATATATTTT. It yields the protein CASTGGSGNTIYF.

The chain uses TRBV5-4 and TRBJ2-1, with D possibly TRBD2 on 7 matching bases. The V gene lost 1 base and the J gene lost 10 bases, with 18 bases spanning the gap. Germline CDR1 is SGHNT and CDR2 is YYREEE (reference sequence). This CDR3 has 15 residues. As DNA, the CDR3 is TGTGCCAGCAGCTTGATCGGTGGGGGGGCCCGCGAGCAGTTCTTC. Translated, it gives CASSLIGGGAREQFF.

This chain uses TRBV29-1 with TRBJ1-1, with TRBD1 identical over 8 bases. Germline CDR1 and CDR2: SQVTM and ANQGSEA. The V segment lost 7 bases and the J segment 0 bases; nucleotides outside the gene matches: 7. The CDR3 is made up of 14 amino acids. The CDR3 is CSGGQGGMNTEAFF. In nucleotides, the CDR3 is TGCAGCGGAGGACAGGGAGGAATGAACACTGAAGCTTTCTTT.

The chain joins TRBV7-2 to TRBJ1-1; D gene unclear. Trimming took off 2 bases at V and 1 base at J, with 8 bases between the two ends. CDR3 size: 14 residues. Germline loops: CDR1 SGHTA, CDR2 FQGNSA. CDR3 loop: CASSLRIQNTEAFF. CDR3 DNA: TGTGCCAGCAGCTTACGAATACAGAACACTGAAGCTTTCTTT.

The chain joins TRBV24-1 to TRBJ1-5; 11 bases match TRBD1. The CDR3 covers 16 residues. The germline V gene encodes CDR1 KGHDR and CDR2 SFDVKD. Trimming cost V 3 bases and J 3 bases; bases outside gene matches: 3. In DNA form, the CDR3 reads TGTGCCACCAGTGATAGGGACAGGGGGGACAATCAGCCCCAGCATTTT. Translated: CATSDRDRGDNQPQHF.

Details on this clone: Other DNA sequences in this specimen translate into the identical CDR3. This sequence joins TRBV6-1 and TRBJ2-7, with a weak D call TRBD1 (5 bases). Between the trimmed V and J ends, which lost 3 bases and 3 bases, there was a span of 12 bases. Germline V gene sequence: CDR1 MNHNS, CDR2 SASEGT. This CDR3 has 14 amino acids. The CDR3 nucleotides are TGTGCCAGCAGTGAGGTCCAGGGATACTACGAGCAGTACTTC. This gives the protein CASSEVQGYYEQYF.

V gene TRBV12-3 or TRBV12-4 combines with J gene TRBJ1-1; D is perhaps TRBD1 (5 bases). This CDR3 has 13 residues. Trimming removed 2 bases at V and 7 bases at J, with 11 bases between. The CDR3 sequence: CASSLKGWGEAFF. The CDR3 nucleotides are TGTGCCAGCAGTTTAAAGGGGTGGGGTGAAGCTTTCTTT.